This T cell receptor (beta chain) was obtained from a study of post-analysis software for immune sequencing data. The study's findings and limits: Five or six TRBV segments, TRBV5-6, TRBV5-1 and TRBV20-1 among them, were found more frequent in patients than controls. For normalized Chao1 diversity, multiple sclerosis patients scored significantly lower than controls did. Co-batched samples clustered tightly together by F measure.

Germline CDR1 LGHDT, CDR2 YNNKEL (reference sequence). Trimming took 3 bases from V and 1 from J, leaving 15 bases between them. The CDR3 has 16 amino acids. Remarks on this clonotype: Its matching antigen is unknown.

Unique molecular identifiers were carried by the TCR beta cDNA libraries. TCRdb re-called the PCR reads through MiXCR, storing one row per CDR3 protein. There are around 400,000 distinct CDR3 sequences in the sample; roughly 35% occur only once, and under 15% lies in the top ten. This TCR derives from a girl aged 5 to 17 with multiple sclerosis. The V call is TRBV3-1, the J call TRBJ2-5, with D perhaps TRBD1 (5 bases). Sequenced sample: blood. CDR3 coding DNA: TGTGCCAGCAGCCAGTACTCCTGGGGCCGCCAAGAGACCCAGTACTTC. Translation: CASSQYSWGRQETQYF.